These T cell receptor beta chains were read from a single sample in a study of control samples from healthy donors and cancer patients. Sequenced by immunoSEQ multiplex PCR; TCRdb stores in-frame clones only, minus some. Here the sample spans around 94,000 clones, 86% being singletons. Source material: blood. These TCRs come from a woman in her forties or fifties in good health. CDR3s include the opening cysteine and the closing phenylalanine or tryptophan. A D gene is named only where the DNA matches it firmly. Not all rows give a size; the values are once, few, many and, for expanded clones, a class.

V gene	clone size	D gene	J gene	CDR3 protein	CDR3 DNA
TRBV6-5	.	TRBD1	TRBJ2-7	CASSPDRGSYEQYF	TGTGCCAGCAGTCCCGACAGGGGATCCTACGAGCAGTACTTC
TRBV25-1	.	.	TRBJ1-6	CASSVDNSPLHF	TGTGCCAGCAGTGTCGATAATTCACCCCTCCACTTT
TRBV11-3	.	TRBD2	TRBJ2-1	CASTFSGSDDNEQFF	TGTGCCAGCACCTTTAGCGGGAGCGACGACAATGAGCAGTTCTTC
TRBV2	once	.	TRBJ1-1	CASSTIRQNTEAFF	TGTGCCAGCAGTACAATACGGCAGAACACTGAAGCTTTCTTT
TRBV27	.	TRBD2	TRBJ2-5	CASNIPGGQRQETQYF	TGTGCCAGCAACATCCCGGGAGGGCAGCGTCAAGAGACCCAGTACTTC
TRBV2	.	.	TRBJ1-1	CASSEGLRGWTEAFF	TGTGCCAGCAGTGAAGGGTTGAGGGGATGGACTGAAGCTTTCTTT
TRBV27	.	TRBD1	TRBJ2-7	CASSSSPGGFHEQYF	TGTGCCAGCAGTTCCTCCCCAGGGGGTTTTCACGAGCAGTACTTC
TRBV6-2/TRBV6-3	.	.	TRBJ2-1	CASSWGRRNNEQFF	TGTGCCAGCAGTTGGGGGAGACGAAACAATGAGCAGTTCTTC
TRBV28	.	.	TRBJ1-5	CASRLADQPQHF	TGTGCCAGTCGCCTCGCTGATCAGCCCCAGCATTTT
TRBV4-1	.	TRBD2	TRBJ2-3	CASSQKLQGLAGVIDTQYF	TGCGCCAGCAGCCAGAAACTCCAGGGGCTAGCGGGAGTAATTGATACGCAGTATTTT
TRBV7-9	.	.	TRBJ2-5	CASSTTEEETQYF	TGTGCCAGCAGCACGACCGAAGAAGAGACCCAGTACTTC
TRBV5-6	.	.	TRBJ1-5	CASSFGRQPQHF	TGTGCCAGCAGCTTCGGCCGGCAGCCCCAGCATTTT
TRBV5-6	.	TRBD2	TRBJ2-7	CASSPNPSGKHYEQYF	TGTGCCAGCAGCCCCAACCCTAGCGGGAAGCACTACGAGCAGTACTTC
TRBV6-5	few	TRBD1	TRBJ1-6	CASKPPGTGASPLHF	TGTGCCAGCAAGCCCCCGGGGACAGGGGCTTCACCCCTCCACTTT
TRBV15	.	TRBD1	TRBJ1-2	CATSGDRGRPHGYTF	TGTGCCACCAGTGGGGACAGGGGGCGCCCCCATGGCTACACCTTC
TRBV21-1	.	.	TRBJ2-7	CASLAYEQYF	TGTGCCAGCTTGGCCTACGAGCAGTACTTC
TRBV3-1/TRBV3-2	.	TRBD1	TRBJ1-5	CASSHGTGDQPQHF	TGTGCCAGCAGCCACGGGACAGGGGATCAGCCCCAGCATTTT
TRBV5-1	.	TRBD2	TRBJ2-7	CASSLAVSGRSDEQYF	TGCGCCAGCAGCTTGGCTGTTAGCGGGAGGTCAGACGAGCAGTACTTC
TRBV7-2	.	.	TRBJ2-7	CASSLGGATSYEQYF	TGTGCCAGCAGCTTAGGCGGGGCGACTTCGTACGAGCAGTACTTC
TRBV3-1/TRBV3-2	.	.	TRBJ1-1	CASSQGSTTEAFF	TGTGCCAGCAGCCAAGGATCAACCACTGAAGCTTTCTTT
TRBV9	.	TRBD2	TRBJ2-3	CASSDSRLAGGPDTQYF	TGTGCCAGCAGCGATTCCCGGCTAGCGGGGGGGCCAGATACGCAGTATTTT
TRBV11-3	.	TRBD1	TRBJ2-7	CASSSSGTGPPEQYF	TGTGCCAGCAGCTCAAGCGGGACAGGGCCCCCCGAGCAGTACTTC
TRBV23-1	.	.	TRBJ1-2	CARDEGPYGYTF	TGCGCCAGGGATGAGGGGCCCTATGGCTACACCTTC
TRBV6-2/TRBV6-3	.	.	TRBJ1-2	CASSYSMGGYTF	TGTGCCAGCAGTTACTCGATGGGGGGCTACACCTTC
TRBV14	.	.	TRBJ2-7	CASSPREQVKHEQYF	TGTGCCAGCAGCCCTAGAGAACAGGTTAAGCACGAGCAGTACTTC
TRBV3-1/TRBV3-2	.	.	TRBJ2-5	CASSQRQGQETQYF	TGTGCCAGCAGCCAAAGGCAGGGGCAAGAGACCCAGTACTTC
TRBV11-3	few	TRBD2	TRBJ2-1	CASSPRERELAEQFF	TGTGCCAGCAGCCCTAGAGAGCGGGAATTGGCTGAGCAGTTCTTC